This TCR beta chain was retrieved from a study of blood T cell repertoires in COVID-19. Looked up from germline, CDR1 is KGHSH and CDR2 is LQKENI. The CDR3 length is 14 residues. The J segment lost 2 bases and the V segment lost 10 bases, leaving 10 bases of the junction unmatched. TCRdb keeps only in-frame clones here, not all; method: immunoSEQ multiplex PCR. Seen here are about 140,000 clones, about 75% observed once, and the top ten hold around 2.9%. This chain joins TRBV18 and TRBJ2-5; 7 nucleotides align to TRBD2. Sequencing input: PBMCs or T cells enriched from blood (not recorded which). This TCR came from a woman between 45 and 65 years old who had recovered from COVID-19. The CDR3 DNA sequence: TGTGCCACCGGGACTACATCGTTTCAAGAGACCCAGTACTTC. Translated: CATGTTSFQETQYF.